The next 25 T cell receptor beta chains were all read from a single sample in a study of blood T cell repertoires in COVID-19. Some clones are missing from TCRdb's copy, which holds only in-frame ones; the method was immunoSEQ multiplex PCR. The table records about 250,000 clones, roughly 90% of them present only once. Sample: PBMCs or T cells enriched from blood (not recorded which). The receptors were sampled from a woman aged 25 to 45 with acute COVID-19.

V usage is TRBV6-6 and J usage is TRBJ1-4; 7 bases align to TRBD1. The V gene end was trimmed by 5 bases and the J gene end by 5 bases; junction bases not matched to a gene: 5. In germline, CDR1 is MNHNY, CDR2 SVGAGI (reference sequence). The CDR3 sequence is 14 residues long. Here the CDR3 DNA reads TGTGCCAGCAGTCACGGGACAGCCAATGAAAAACTGTTTTTT. Translated, it gives CASSHGTANEKLFF.

V gene TRBV4-1 combines with J gene TRBJ1-6; 7 bases align to TRBD1. This CDR3 is built from 17 residues. Germline-derived CDR1 and CDR2 are MGHRA and YSYEKL. The V gene end was trimmed by 4 bases and the J gene end by 3 bases; junction bases not matched to a gene: 9. CDR3 DNA: TGCGCCAGCAGCCTGGAAGGGGGCCTCAGCTATAATTCACCCCTCCACTTT. Its protein is CASSLEGGLSYNSPLHF.

This chain connects TRBV4-1 to TRBJ2-1, with a tentative D call TRBD1 (5 bases). The germline V gene has CDR1 MGHRA and CDR2 YSYEKL. V was trimmed by 4 bases and J by 0 bases, leaving 7 bases between them. This CDR3 has 14 residues. The CDR3 DNA is TGCGCCAGCAGCCTTGGGGCCTCCTACAATGAGCAGTTCTTC. It codes for CASSLGASYNEQFF.

This clone showed up just once. V usage is TRBV21-1 and J usage is TRBJ1-4; whether TRBD1, the table's D call, matches the DNA was not checked. TRBV21-1 is given as a pseudogene. The CDR3 consists of 17 residues. In DNA form, the CDR3 reads TGTGCCAGCACCACCCGGGACAGGGTATTCGGTAATGAAAAACTGTTTTTT. As protein: CASTTRDRVFGNEKLFF.

V gene TRBV7-2 combines with J gene TRBJ1-1; TRBD1 agrees at 8 bases. V shed 0 bases, J shed 1 base, and the junction held 1 base outside the gene matches. CDR1 and CDR2 (germline): SGHTA, FQGNSA. There are 15 residues in the CDR3. In DNA form, the CDR3 reads TGTGCCAGCAGCTTAGCGACAGGGGAGAACACTGAAGCTTTCTTT. It specifies CASSLATGENTEAFF.

The V call is TRBV4-2, the J call TRBJ1-1; D possibly corresponds to TRBD1 (5 bases). In germline, CDR1 is LGHNA, CDR2 YNFKEQ. V gave up 1 base and J gave up 7 bases, with 10 bases separating them. The CDR3 has 13 residues. The chain's CDR3 is CASSQAGKVEAFF. CDR3 coding DNA: TGTGCCAGCAGCCAAGCAGGGAAGGTTGAAGCTTTCTTT.

V is TRBV2 and J is TRBJ1-1; 8 bases line up with TRBD1. Losses at the gene ends were 11 bases for V and 8 bases for J; bases not matched to a gene: 4. This CDR3 comprises 10 residues. The germline V gene encodes CDR1 SNHLY and CDR2 FYNNEI. The CDR3: CAVQGEEAFF. DNA for the CDR3: TGTGCCGTACAGGGGGAAGAAGCTTTCTTT. Variable domain in full (rest from reference TRBV2 and TRBJ1-1): EPEVTQTPSHQVTQMGQEVILRCVPISNHLYFYWYRQILGQKVEFLVSFYNNEISEKSEIFDDQFSVERPDGSNFTLKIRSTKLEDSAMYFCAVQGEEAFFGQGTRLTVV.

V usage is TRBV29-1 and J usage is TRBJ2-5; 9 bases match TRBD2. V lost 3 bases, J lost 4 bases, and 9 bases stayed unmatched. The V gene's germline CDR1 is SQVTM and CDR2 ANQGSEA. The CDR3 sequence is 15 residues long. The CDR3 DNA follows: TGCAGCGTTGAGCTGGCGGGGGGGCAAGGAGAGACCCAGTACTTC. Protein: CSVELAGGQGETQYF.

In this sample, this clone turned up once. The V gene is TRBV25-1, the J gene TRBJ1-6, with TRBD1 identical over 7 bases. Germline V gene sequence: CDR1 MGHDK, CDR2 SYGVNS. J lost 7 bases, V lost 8 bases, and 5 bases had no gene match. The CDR3 length is 13 residues. The CDR3: CASGGQENSPLHF. CDR3 DNA: TGTGCCAGCGGCGGACAGGAGAATTCACCCCTCCACTTT.

This chain joins TRBV5-6 and TRBJ2-5, with 8 nucleotides matching TRBD1. The germline gives CDR1 SGHDT, CDR2 YYEEEE. The V and J ends lost 6 bases and 5 bases, in that order; junction bases with no gene match: 12. The CDR3 contains 15 residues. CDR3 residues: CASIFWTGSGETQYF. Here the CDR3 DNA reads TGTGCCAGCATCTTTTGGACAGGGAGTGGGGAGACCCAGTACTTC. Filled out from reference TRBV5-6 and TRBJ2-5, the complete variable domain reads DAGVTQSPTHLIKTRGQQVTLRCSPKSGHDTVSWYQQALGQGPQFIFQYYEEEERQRGNFPDRFSGHQFPNYSSELNVNALLLGDSALYLCASIFWTGSGETQYFGPGTRLLVL.

The chain recombines TRBV24-1 with TRBJ2-1; no definite D call. CDR1 KGHDR and CDR2 SFDVKD come from the germline V gene. Trimming removed 4 bases from V and 8 bases from J, with 8 bases in between. This CDR3 is 12 amino acids long. The chain's CDR3 is CATSEASDEQFF. DNA for the CDR3: TGTGCCACCAGTGAAGCGTCAGATGAGCAGTTCTTC.

The chain is built from TRBV7-2 and TRBJ1-4; weak D call: TRBD1 (5 bases). V was clipped by 1 base and J by 2 bases, with 11 bases between them. The CDR3 spans 16 residues. The germline V gene has CDR1 SGHTA and CDR2 FQGNSA. As DNA, the CDR3 is TGTGCCAGCAGCTTAGGGGGGGAGGGGACTAATGAAAAACTGTTTTTT. Its translation is CASSLGGEGTNEKLFF.

The CDR3 loop is CASSSSRQETQYF. In nucleotides, the CDR3 is TGTGCCAGCAGCTCATCACGGCAAGAGACCCAGTACTTC. V usage is TRBV7-6 and J usage is TRBJ2-5; D uncertain. Germline CDR1 is SGHVS and CDR2 is FNYEAQ. This CDR3 has 13 residues. V lost 4 bases to trimming and J lost 2 bases, with 8 bases between them.

The genes are TRBV7-9 and TRBJ1-2; tentative D call: TRBD1 (5 bases). Germline V gives CDR1 SEHNR, CDR2 FQNEAQ (reference sequence). CDR3 size: 13 residues. The V end was cut by 7 bases, the J end by 3 bases, with 12 bases between. The CDR3 is CASTTPGDYGYTF. CDR3 coding DNA: TGTGCCAGCACCACTCCGGGGGACTATGGCTACACCTTC.

The rearrangement links TRBV27 to TRBJ1-2, with 8 positions matching TRBD1. CDR1 is MNHEY and CDR2 is SMNVEV in the germline V gene (reference sequence). V shed 5 bases, J shed 8 bases, and the junction held 16 bases outside the gene matches. The CDR3 runs 16 residues. The CDR3 here is CASSKRQGSAPGGYTF. CDR3 in DNA: TGTGCCAGCAGTAAACGACAGGGGAGCGCCCCTGGGGGCTACACCTTC.

The chain employs TRBV18 and TRBJ1-2; no reliable D call. CDR3 length: 16 residues. CDR1 and CDR2 from the germline V gene are KGHSH and LQKENI. The V gene lost 3 bases and the J gene lost 3 bases, with 17 bases spanning the gap. The CDR3 DNA reads as TGTGCCAGCTCACCTAGCCTCCCTTCGAACTACTATGGCTACACCTTC. Translating gives CASSPSLPSNYYGYTF.

CDR3 DNA sequence: TGTGCCAGTAGTTCCAGAAGAAAGGGGGATAATTCACCCCTCCACTTT. Protein product: CASSSRRKGDNSPLHF. The gene calls are TRBV19 and TRBJ1-6, with D possibly being TRBD1 (6 bases). CDR1 is LNHDA and CDR2 is SQIVND in the germline V gene (reference sequence). Trimming removed 5 bases at V and 5 bases at J, with 16 bases between. The CDR3 consists of 16 residues. Supplemented by reference TRBV19 and TRBJ1-6, the full variable domain reads DGGITQSPKYLFRKEGQNVTLSCEQNLNHDAMYWYRQDPGQGLRLIYYSQIVNDFQKGDIAEGYSVSREKKESFPLTVTSAQKNPTAFYLCASSSRRKGDNSPLHFGNGTRLTVT.

The chain couples TRBV24-1 to TRBJ2-1; 14 nucleotides line up with TRBD2. Germline CDR1 is KGHDR and CDR2 is SFDVKD. The CDR3 has 14 residues. J was trimmed by 13 bases and V by 2 bases; bases with no gene match: 3. CDR3 residues: CATSDSGLAGAQFF. The CDR3 region has the DNA TGTGCCACCAGTGATTCGGGACTAGCGGGGGCCCAGTTCTTC.

The chain recombines TRBV29-1 with TRBJ2-1; weak D call: TRBD2 (6 bases). Germline V gene sequence: CDR1 SQVTM, CDR2 ANQGSEA. The CDR3 has 13 amino acids. V was clipped by 6 bases and J by 5 bases, with 14 bases between them. Here the CDR3 reads CSVLGTRDNEQFF. The CDR3 DNA sequence: TGCAGCGTCTTAGGGACTCGAGACAATGAGCAGTTCTTC.

The chain joins TRBV14 to TRBJ2-2; D is unresolved. Germline lookup yields CDR1 SGHDN and CDR2 FVKESK. V was shortened by 6 bases and J by 4 bases, with 9 bases between the two germline ends. The length of the CDR3 is 13 residues. The chain's CDR3 is CASRRGSTGELFF. In DNA form, the CDR3 reads TGTGCCAGCAGGAGAGGTTCCACCGGGGAGCTGTTTTTT.

This chain connects TRBV18 to TRBJ1-5; D remains unclear. Germline-derived CDR1 and CDR2 are KGHSH and LQKENI. This CDR3 spans 14 amino acids. The germline V and J ends were trimmed by 3 bases and 7 bases, with 13 bases remaining between them. For the CDR3, the DNA is TGTGCCAGCTCACCCGGGATCCCGGCACAGCCCCAGCATTTT. Translated, it gives CASSPGIPAQPQHF.

The chain has TRBV15 and TRBJ2-7, with 7 bases that match TRBD1. CDR1 and CDR2 (germline): LNHNV, YYDKDF (reference sequence). The CDR3 is 13 amino acids. The V and J ends lost 3 bases and 7 bases, in that order; junction bases with no gene match: 6. The CDR3 nucleotides are TGTGCCACCAGCAGCGTTAGGGGGCATGAGCAGTACTTC. Translation gives CATSSVRGHEQYF.

V usage is TRBV5-1 and J usage is TRBJ2-3; 9 bases agree with TRBD1. There are 15 residues in the CDR3. CDR1 and CDR2 from the germline V gene are SGHRS and YFSETQ. The junction had 9 bases not matched to a gene; V was cut back by 6 bases and J by 4 bases. The CDR3 protein is CASTQDRGASDTQYF. The CDR3 bases are TGCGCCAGCACCCAGGACAGGGGAGCGTCAGATACGCAGTATTTT.

The V and J genes are TRBV28 and TRBJ2-5; no definite D call. The length of the CDR3 is 13 residues. Germline V gene data show CDR1 as MDHEN and CDR2 as SYDVKM. The V and J ends lost 2 bases and 2 bases respectively, with 6 bases between them. The CDR3 here is CASSLPQQETQYF. In DNA, the CDR3 is TGTGCCAGCAGTTTACCTCAGCAAGAGACCCAGTACTTC. Filled out from reference TRBV28 and TRBJ2-5, the complete variable domain reads DVKVTQSSRYLVKRTGEKVFLECVQDMDHENMFWYRQDPGLGLRLIYFSYDVKMKEKGDIPEGYSVSREKKERFSLILESASTNQTSMYLCASSLPQQETQYFGPGTRLLVL.

This sequence joins TRBV5-5 and TRBJ1-3; D ambiguous. CDR3 size: 15 residues. The germline CDR1 and CDR2 sequences are SGHKS and YYEKEE (reference sequence). The V end lost 0 bases, the J end lost 1 base, and 8 bases lay between the germline ends. The CDR3 DNA follows: TGTGCCAGCAGCTTGGAGGGAGATTCTGGAAACACCATATATTTT. It yields the protein CASSLEGDSGNTIYF.